Shown below are 30 T cell receptor beta chains from a single sample sequenced in a study of beta chain features in type 1 diabetes. Study-wide results and limits: Significant though moderate, a shortening of TCRB CDR3s appeared in all four CD4+ subsets of Type 1 diabetes patients.

The isolated RNA, all of it, was reverse transcribed, so expressed TCRB transcripts were what got sequenced. Repertoires were generated with immunoSEQ multiplex PCR, while TCRdb's copy carries only in-frame clones and drops some. Of about 170,000 clones listed, almost 8% are singletons. Their antigen targets remain unknown. The sample was central memory CD4+ T cells from blood. These receptors were obtained from a man aged 18 to 30 with type 1 diabetes.

This clone was counted ten times or more. The gene calls are TRBV2 and TRBJ2-2, with 7 nucleotides matching TRBD1. The length of the CDR3 is 15 residues. The germline CDR1 and CDR2 sequences are SNHLY and FYNNEI. V trimming: 6 bases; J trimming: 4 bases; junction bases outside the gene matches: 8. The CDR3 reads CASSVDRAGTGELFF. The CDR3 DNA follows: TGTGCCAGCAGCGTTGACAGGGCGGGCACCGGGGAGCTGTTTTTT.

This chain links TRBV5-6 with TRBJ2-5, with 16 bases fitting TRBD2. V lost 8 bases to trimming and J lost 2 bases; unmatched junction nucleotides: 6. The germline V gene has CDR1 SGHDT and CDR2 YYEEEE. The CDR3 has 16 residues. CDR3 sequence reads: CARTGTSGGEQETQYF. CDR3 sequence (DNA): TGTGCCAGGACCGGGACTAGCGGGGGGGAACAAGAGACCCAGTACTTC.

The rearrangement uses TRBV19 and TRBJ1-5; the D gene is possibly TRBD1 (5 bases). CDR1 is LNHDA, CDR2 SQIVND, per germline (reference sequence). The CDR3 covers 15 residues. Trimming left V 3 bases short and J 4 bases short, with 13 bases between. The CDR3 DNA follows: TGTGCCAGTAGTATTGTGGGCGGGGGAAATCAGCCCCAGCATTTT. It specifies CASSIVGGGNQPQHF.

This clone has more than one count but fewer than ten. The chain employs TRBV28 and TRBJ2-5, with 14 positions matching TRBD2. This CDR3 spans 20 amino acids. V shed 6 bases and J 2 bases; nucleotides not matched to a gene: 17. The germline gives CDR1 MDHEN, CDR2 SYDVKM. The CDR3 nucleotides are TGTGCCAGCAGGCCGGGACTAGCGGGGGTCCTGAACACAATACAAGAGACCCAGTACTTC. Protein product: CASRPGLAGVLNTIQETQYF.

There are a few counts of this clone. V gene TRBV15 combines with J gene TRBJ2-7; 8 bases line up with TRBD1. The V and J ends lost 8 bases and 2 bases, in that order; junction bases with no gene match: 5. The germline V gene has CDR1 LNHNV and CDR2 YYDKDF (reference sequence). The CDR3 is 13 residues long. The CDR3 region is CATGQGAAYEQYF. The CDR3 region has the DNA TGTGCCACCGGTCAGGGGGCGGCCTACGAGCAGTACTTC.

This clone has more than one count but fewer than ten. The chain couples TRBV5-1 to TRBJ2-5; a possible D gene is TRBD2 (5 bases). Trimming shortened V by 4 bases and J by 5 bases, and 15 bases separated the two germline ends. CDR3 length: 14 amino acids. Germline loops: CDR1 SGHRS, CDR2 YFSETQ. CDR3 bases: TGCGCCAGCAGCCCAAGCGGTTCGGAGGAGACCCAGTACTTC. Protein: CASSPSGSEETQYF.

The V call is TRBV18, the J call TRBJ2-5; perhaps TRBD1 as D (5 bases). Trimming pared 3 bases from V and 5 bases from J, leaving 16 bases between. The CDR3 runs to 15 residues. Germline V gene lookup returns CDR1 KGHSH and CDR2 LQKENI. This CDR3 is CASSPGHVGRETQYF. The CDR3 DNA reads TGTGCCAGCTCACCCGGACACGTAGGTCGTGAGACCCAGTACTTC.

This clone was detected only once. As DNA, the CDR3 is TGTGCCAGCAGTCCCCGACAGGGGCGCGGCCTCTATGGCTACACCTTC. This sequence encodes CASSPRQGRGLYGYTF. The genes are TRBV25-1 and TRBJ1-2; the match to TRBD1 covers 8 bases. The trim removed 5 bases at V and 4 bases at J, leaving 12 bases unmatched. CDR1 is MGHDK and CDR2 is SYGVNS in the germline V gene. This CDR3 has 16 residues.

V is TRBV27 and J is TRBJ2-2, with 7 bases aligning to TRBD1. Germline V gene sequence: CDR1 MNHEY, CDR2 SMNVEV (reference sequence). The CDR3 consists of 15 residues. Trimming took 6 bases from V and 7 from J; bases not matched to a gene: 11. As DNA, the CDR3 is TGTGCCAGCAGCCATACAGGGGAGCGTAACGGGGAGCTGTTTTTT. Protein sequence: CASSHTGERNGELFF.

This clone occurred a few times. In nucleotides, the CDR3 is TGTGCCAGCAGCTCCGGCCATGACAAAACCTACAATGAGCAGTTCTTC. Its translation: CASSSGHDKTYNEQFF. This sequence joins TRBV7-9 and TRBJ2-1; D is unclear. Germline values: CDR1 SEHNR, CDR2 FQNEAQ (reference sequence). Trimming shortened V by 4 bases and J by 2 bases, and 15 bases separated the two germline ends. This CDR3 contains 16 residues.

The CDR3 sequence is CSARRGHTQYF. Written as DNA, the CDR3 is TGCAGTGCTAGAAGGGGCCATACGCAGTATTTT. The chain recombines TRBV20-1 with TRBJ2-3, with D maybe TRBD1 (5 bases). This CDR3 is 11 amino acids long. Trimming cost V 2 bases and J 7 bases, with 7 bases left between them. Germline V gives CDR1 DFQATT, CDR2 SNEGSKA (reference sequence).

This clone was seen only a few times. The V and J genes are TRBV7-8 and TRBJ2-7; tentative D call: TRBD2 (6 bases). CDR3 length equals 13 residues. Between the trimmed V and J ends, which lost 3 bases and 6 bases, there was a span of 12 bases. Germline-derived CDR1 and CDR2 are SGHVS and FQNEAQ. The CDR3 DNA follows: TGTGCCAGCAGCTTTAGTTTGGGGGGCGAGCAGTACTTC. It codes for CASSFSLGGEQYF.

V gene TRBV6-1 combines with J gene TRBJ1-5; maybe TRBD1 (5 bases). The germline V gene has CDR1 MNHNS and CDR2 SASEGT. The CDR3 is made up of 14 amino acids. Trimming cost V 3 bases and J 1 base, with 7 bases left between them. The CDR3 reads CASSDYRSNQPQHF. In DNA form, the CDR3 reads TGTGCCAGCAGTGATTACAGGAGCAATCAGCCCCAGCATTTT.

This clone was recorded a few times. V usage is TRBV5-4 and J usage is TRBJ1-5, with 9 bases aligning to TRBD1. Losses at the gene ends were 2 bases for V and 6 bases for J; bases not matched to a gene: 3. In germline, CDR1 is SGHNT, CDR2 YYREEE (reference sequence). The CDR3 spans 14 residues. For the CDR3, the DNA is TGTGCCAGCAGCTTACAGGGGGCTGGTCAGCCCCAGCATTTT. Its protein product is CASSLQGAGQPQHF.

This clone turned up a few times. The CDR3: CASSFGPRGQDNQPQHF. The CDR3 bases are TGTGCCAGCAGCTTCGGTCCAAGGGGACAGGACAATCAGCCCCAGCATTTT. This chain uses TRBV5-6 with TRBJ1-5; TRBD1 agrees at 8 bases. V lost 2 bases to trimming and J lost 3 bases; unmatched junction nucleotides: 10. The CDR3 loop spans 17 amino acids. CDR1 and CDR2 from the germline V gene are SGHDT and YYEEEE. Full variable domain (missing parts from reference TRBV5-6 and TRBJ1-5): DAGVTQSPTHLIKTRGQQVTLRCSPKSGHDTVSWYQQALGQGPQFIFQYYEEEERQRGNFPDRFSGHQFPNYSSELNVNALLLGDSALYLCASSFGPRGQDNQPQHFGDGTRLSIL.

This clone was found a few times. This rearrangement joins TRBV7-9 to TRBJ1-4; no definite D call. The CDR3 is 14 amino acids. Trimming took off 2 bases at V and 5 bases at J, with 9 bases between the two ends. Germline-derived CDR1 and CDR2 are SEHNR and FQNEAQ (reference sequence). The CDR3 bases are TGTGCCAGCAGCTTAAGGTCCGGGAATGAAAAACTGTTTTTT. Its protein product is CASSLRSGNEKLFF.

This clone was observed a handful of times. This chain joins TRBV6-6 and TRBJ2-3, with D perhaps matching TRBD1 (5 bases). Germline values: CDR1 MNHNY, CDR2 SVGAGI (reference sequence). V was trimmed by 6 bases and J by 0 bases, leaving 10 bases between them. CDR3 length: 14 amino acids. CDR3 in DNA: TGTGCCAGCAGAGACAGAACAAGCACAGATACGCAGTATTTT. As protein: CASRDRTSTDTQYF.

This chain connects TRBV6-6 to TRBJ1-5; TRBD1 is a possible D gene (5 bases). V was trimmed by 6 bases and J by 7 bases, leaving 13 bases between them. Germline values: CDR1 MNHNY, CDR2 SVGAGI (reference sequence). The CDR3 extends over 13 amino acids. CDR3 loop: CASSQSGGQPQHF. The CDR3 DNA sequence: TGTGCCAGCAGCCAATCGGGGGGACAGCCCCAGCATTTT.

In this sample, this clone turned up a few times. The V call is TRBV27, the J call TRBJ2-7; 8 bases align to TRBD1. The ends lost 3 bases at V and 3 bases at J; junction bases unmatched: 7. The CDR3 sequence is 15 residues long. The V gene's germline CDR1 is MNHEY and CDR2 SMNVEV (reference sequence). The CDR3 nucleotides are TGTGCCAGCAGTTTCCGCCCAGGGGGCATCTACGAGCAGTACTTC. Protein sequence: CASSFRPGGIYEQYF.

The V call is TRBV28, the J call TRBJ1-1; D is unclear. Trimming took off 7 bases at V and 11 bases at J, with 17 bases between the two ends. CDR3 size: 12 residues. Germline loops: CDR1 MDHEN, CDR2 SYDVKM. In DNA, the CDR3 is TGTGCCAGCACCCGACTCAACGGTCACGCTTTCTTT. This codes for CASTRLNGHAFF.

This clone appeared many times. Distinct nucleotide sequences in the sample also encode this CDR3. The rearrangement links TRBV29-1 to TRBJ2-2; D might be TRBD1 (6 bases). Germline CDR1 is SQVTM and CDR2 is ANQGSEA. The CDR3 loop spans 14 amino acids. V shed 4 bases and J shed 2 bases, with 11 bases lying between them. The DNA for the CDR3 is TGCAGCGTTGGGACAGCCTCTAACACCGGGGAGCTGTTTTTT. This gives the protein CSVGTASNTGELFF.

This clone occurred a few times. V and J are TRBV5-6 and TRBJ2-5; D is undetermined. There are 14 residues in the CDR3. Trimming pared 0 bases from V and 4 bases from J, leaving 10 bases between. CDR1 is SGHDT and CDR2 is YYEEEE in the germline V gene. The chain's CDR3 is CASSLGGVRETQYF. The DNA for the CDR3 is TGTGCCAGCAGCTTGGGAGGAGTTAGAGAGACCCAGTACTTC.

In its sample, this clone was seen once. The chain has TRBV2 and TRBJ2-5; TRBD1 matches 8 bases. Germline CDR1 is SNHLY and CDR2 is FYNNEI. The trim removed 5 bases at V and 2 bases at J, leaving 4 bases unmatched. CDR3 length: 14 residues. Written as DNA, the CDR3 is TGTGCCAGCAGTCGGACAGGGAGGCAAGAGACCCAGTACTTC. Amino acids: CASSRTGRQETQYF.

Here the CDR3 DNA reads TGTGCCAGCAGCCTGGGACAGGGATCCGAAAAACTGTTTTTT. It specifies CASSLGQGSEKLFF. The chain joins TRBV11-3 to TRBJ1-4; 9 bases agree with TRBD1. Germline values: CDR1 SGHNT, CDR2 YENEEA. Germline trimming cut 5 bases from V and 8 bases from J; bases unmatched to any gene: 6. This CDR3 region has 14 residues. The full variable domain, its missing parts supplied by reference TRBV11-3 and TRBJ1-4, is EAGVVQSPRYKIIEKKQPVAFWCNPISGHNTLYWYLQNLGQGPELLIRYENEEAVDDSQLPKDRFSAERLKGVDSTLKIQPAELGDSAVYLCASSLGQGSEKLFFGSGTQLSVL.

CDR3 bases: TGTGCCAGCATACCGGGACAGGGTCTCCATGCTTTCTTT. Translating gives CASIPGQGLHAFF. The chain joins TRBV6-1 to TRBJ1-1; 9 nucleotides align to TRBD1. V gave up 7 bases and J gave up 11 bases; unmatched junction bases: 11. The CDR3 extends over 13 amino acids. CDR1 and CDR2 from the germline V gene are MNHNS and SASEGT.

The rearrangement joins TRBV5-4 to TRBJ1-5; TRBD1 matches at 9 bases. Germline V CDR1 and CDR2: SGHNT, YYREEE (reference sequence). CDR3 length equals 16 residues. Losses at the gene ends were 4 bases for V and 5 bases for J; bases not matched to a gene: 10. The CDR3 spells CASSQSGTGRDQPQHF. CDR3 bases: TGTGCCAGCAGCCAGTCCGGGACAGGGAGGGATCAGCCCCAGCATTTT.

The chain combines TRBV20-1 with TRBJ2-7, with D unclear. Trimming shortened V by 4 bases and J by 5 bases, and 9 bases separated the two germline ends. Germline V gene lookup returns CDR1 DFQATT and CDR2 SNEGSKA (reference sequence). There are 11 residues in the CDR3. CDR3 sequence (DNA): TGCAGTGCTATCCACTATAACGAGCAGTACTTC. Protein sequence: CSAIHYNEQYF.

This clone was seen only a few times. The gene calls are TRBV6-6 and TRBJ2-7; D might be TRBD2 (5 bases). Germline values: CDR1 MNHNY, CDR2 SVGAGI (reference sequence). The CDR3 is 15 amino acids. Trimming cost V 4 bases and J 6 bases, with 19 bases left between them. This CDR3 is CASSWGDSLAGEQYF. CDR3 sequence (DNA): TGTGCCAGCAGTTGGGGTGACTCGCTAGCCGGCGAGCAGTACTTC.

The chain carries TRBV9 and TRBJ2-2; D not resolved. This CDR3 is built from 12 residues. Germline CDR1 and CDR2: SGDLS and YYNGEE. V dropped 2 bases and J dropped 7 bases, with 6 bases sitting between them. The CDR3 spells CASSVRNGELFF. CDR3 in DNA: TGTGCCAGCAGCGTCAGGAACGGGGAGCTGTTTTTT.

This clone was observed a handful of times. The DNA of the CDR3 is TGTGCCAGCAGCGTAACTCCTACGGGTGAGACCCAGTACTTC. Its protein is CASSVTPTGETQYF. The genes are TRBV9 and TRBJ2-5, with unresolved D. CDR1 is SGDLS, CDR2 YYNGEE, per germline. The ends were cut back, 1 base at V and 5 bases at J, with 12 bases in the middle. CDR3 length: 14 amino acids.